This T cell receptor beta chain was observed in a study of blood T cell repertoires in COVID-19. This CDR3 has 12 residues. Per germline, CDR1 SEHNR and CDR2 FQNEAQ (reference sequence). The V end was cut by 2 bases, the J end by 6 bases, with 7 bases between. Assay used: immunoSEQ multiplex PCR; TCRdb lists only in-frame clones, some missing. In the table there are fewer than 200,000 clones, about 86% of which are singletons. The rearrangement links TRBV7-9 to TRBJ1-2; D unresolved. This TCR derives from a man in his fifties who had recovered from COVID-19. The sequencing sample was made of PBMCs or T cells enriched from blood (not recorded which). In nucleotides, the CDR3 is TGTGCCAGCAGCTTACGGGGAGATGGCTACACCTTC. Protein product: CASSLRGDGYTF.